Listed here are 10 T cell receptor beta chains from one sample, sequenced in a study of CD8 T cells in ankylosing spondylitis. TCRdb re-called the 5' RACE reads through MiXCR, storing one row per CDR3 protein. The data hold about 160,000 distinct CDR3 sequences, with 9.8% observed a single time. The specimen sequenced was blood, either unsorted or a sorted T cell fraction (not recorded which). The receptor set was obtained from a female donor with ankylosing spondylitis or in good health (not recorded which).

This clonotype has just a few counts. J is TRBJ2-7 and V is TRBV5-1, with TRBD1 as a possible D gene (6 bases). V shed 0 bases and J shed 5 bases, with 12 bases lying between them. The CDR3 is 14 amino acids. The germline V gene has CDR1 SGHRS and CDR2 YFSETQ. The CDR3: CASSLVPRGDEQYF. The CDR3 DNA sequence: TGCGCCAGCAGCTTGGTTCCCAGGGGCGACGAGCAGTACTTC.

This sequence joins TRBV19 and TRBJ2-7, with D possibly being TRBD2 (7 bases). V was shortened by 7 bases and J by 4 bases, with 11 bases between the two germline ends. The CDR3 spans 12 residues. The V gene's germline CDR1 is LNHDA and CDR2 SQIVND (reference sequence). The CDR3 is CASTGGNYEQYF. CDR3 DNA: TGTGCCAGTACGGGGGGCAATTACGAGCAGTACTTC.

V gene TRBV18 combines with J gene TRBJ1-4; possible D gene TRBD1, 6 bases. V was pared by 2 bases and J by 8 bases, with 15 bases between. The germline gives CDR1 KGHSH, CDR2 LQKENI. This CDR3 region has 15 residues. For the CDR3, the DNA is TGTGCCAGCTCACCAATTTCCGGGACACCAGAAAAACTGTTTTTT. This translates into CASSPISGTPEKLFF.

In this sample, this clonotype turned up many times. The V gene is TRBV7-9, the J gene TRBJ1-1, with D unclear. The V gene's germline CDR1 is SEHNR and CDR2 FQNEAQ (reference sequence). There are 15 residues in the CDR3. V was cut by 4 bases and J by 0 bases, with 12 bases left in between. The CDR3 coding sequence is TGTGCCAGCAGCTCCGAAGGAGAAATGAACACTGAAGCTTTCTTT. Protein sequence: CASSSEGEMNTEAFF.

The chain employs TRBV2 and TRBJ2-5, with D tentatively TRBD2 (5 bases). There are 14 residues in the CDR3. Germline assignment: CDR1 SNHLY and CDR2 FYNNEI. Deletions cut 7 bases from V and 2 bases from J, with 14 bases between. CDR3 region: CASKTPGSQETQYF. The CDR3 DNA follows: TGTGCCAGCAAGACTCCGGGATCTCAAGAGACCCAGTACTTC.

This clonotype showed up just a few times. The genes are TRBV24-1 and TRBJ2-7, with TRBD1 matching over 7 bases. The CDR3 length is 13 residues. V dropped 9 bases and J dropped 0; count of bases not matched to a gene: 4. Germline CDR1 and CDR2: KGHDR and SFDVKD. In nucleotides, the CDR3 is TGTGCCACCCGAGGACAGGACTCCTACGAGCAGTACTTC. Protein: CATRGQDSYEQYF.

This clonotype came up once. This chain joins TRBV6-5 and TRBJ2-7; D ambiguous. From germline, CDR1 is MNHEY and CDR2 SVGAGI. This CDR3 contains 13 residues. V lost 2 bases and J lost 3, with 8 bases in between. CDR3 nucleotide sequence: TGTGCCAGCAGTTACAGTAGCCTCTACGAGCAGTACTTC. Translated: CASSYSSLYEQYF.

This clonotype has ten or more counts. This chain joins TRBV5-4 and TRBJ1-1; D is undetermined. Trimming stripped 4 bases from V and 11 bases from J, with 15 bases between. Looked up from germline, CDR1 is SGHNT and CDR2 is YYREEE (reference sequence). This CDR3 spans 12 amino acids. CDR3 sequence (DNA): TGTGCCAGCAGCGGGATCTCCTCGGAGGCTTTCTTT. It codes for CASSGISSEAFF.

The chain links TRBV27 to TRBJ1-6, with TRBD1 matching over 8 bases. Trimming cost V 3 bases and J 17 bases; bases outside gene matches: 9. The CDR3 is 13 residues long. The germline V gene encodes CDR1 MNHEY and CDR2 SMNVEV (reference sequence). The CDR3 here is CASSFFDRGKIHF. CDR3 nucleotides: TGTGCCAGCAGTTTCTTTGACAGGGGCAAAATCCACTTT.

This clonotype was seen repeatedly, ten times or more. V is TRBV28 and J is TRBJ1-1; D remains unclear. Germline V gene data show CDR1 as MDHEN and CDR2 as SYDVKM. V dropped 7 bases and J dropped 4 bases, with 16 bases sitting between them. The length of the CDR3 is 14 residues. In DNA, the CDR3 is TGTGCCAGCACTACGACCGCCACTGGCACTGAAGCTTTCTTT. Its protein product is CASTTTATGTEAFF.